The 28 T cell receptor beta chains below all came from one sample that was sequenced in a study of T cell repertoires in cytomegalovirus infection. TCRdb reprocessed the reads with MiXCR, giving one entry per CDR3 protein. The sample lists about 300,000 distinct CDR3 sequences, roughly a tenth occurring once. Material: PBMCs. The receptors derive from a human donor in good health (CMV status not recorded). Some clones in this sample may be carry-over from other donors' samples.

This clonotype was counted a few times. The chain carries TRBV20-1 and TRBJ1-2; the match to TRBD1 covers 11 bases. This CDR3 has 14 residues. The V gene's germline CDR1 is DFQATT and CDR2 SNEGSKA (reference sequence). V was clipped by 5 bases and J by 2 bases; unmatched bases: 4. The chain's CDR3 is CSAWDRGANYGYTF. The CDR3 nucleotides are TGCAGTGCTTGGGACAGGGGGGCGAACTATGGCTACACCTTC.

In its sample, this clonotype was seen once. Just one base apart from a much larger clone, this may be a read error. V usage is TRBV13 and J usage is TRBJ2-1; TRBD2 might be the D (6 bases). Trimming removed 5 bases from V and 9 bases from J, with 35 bases in between. In germline, CDR1 is PRHDT, CDR2 FYEKMQ (reference sequence). The CDR3 loop spans 20 amino acids. The CDR3 DNA is TGTGCCAGCAGCCTTCCCCGCGGTCGGGCGGGGCGCAGCGCGGGGATTGAGCAGTTCTTC. The encoded protein is CASSLPRGRAGRSAGIEQFF.

The V gene is TRBV20-1, the J gene TRBJ2-1, with 9 nucleotides matching TRBD2. Germline V gene sequence: CDR1 DFQATT, CDR2 SNEGSKA (reference sequence). CDR3 length: 17 residues. The V gene end was trimmed by 2 bases and the J gene end by 0 bases; junction bases not matched to a gene: 8. CDR3 sequence (DNA): TGCAGTGCTAGAAAGTTAGCGGGGGCGAGCTCCTACAATGAGCAGTTCTTC. It specifies CSARKLAGASSYNEQFF.

Many counts were recorded for this clonotype. The chain uses TRBV7-2 and TRBJ1-6, with 8 nucleotides matching TRBD1. Germline V gives CDR1 SGHTA, CDR2 FQGNSA. The V and J ends lost 5 bases and 7 bases, in that order; junction bases with no gene match: 4. This CDR3 comprises 14 residues. CDR3 DNA sequence: TGTGCCAGCAGCGCGGACAGGGTCAATTCACCCCTCCACTTT. It is translated as CASSADRVNSPLHF.

The chain employs TRBV9 and TRBJ1-5; D unresolved. The germline CDR1 and CDR2 sequences are SGDLS and YYNGEE. V was cut by 0 bases and J by 7 bases, with 8 bases left in between. This CDR3 region has 13 residues. The CDR3 DNA is TGTGCCAGCAGCGTAGGCGAATTCCAGCCCCAGCATTTT. Protein product: CASSVGEFQPQHF. Combining the CDR3 with reference TRBV9 and TRBJ1-5 gives the whole variable domain DSGVTQTPKHLITATGQRVTLRCSPRSGDLSVYWYQQSLDQGLQFLIQYYNGEERAKGNILERFSAQQFPDLHSELNLSSLELGDSALYFCASSVGEFQPQHFGDGTRLSIL.

Many counts were recorded for this clonotype. This sequence joins TRBV7-6 and TRBJ1-1, with TRBD1 matching over 7 bases. This CDR3 region has 15 residues. CDR1 is SGHVS and CDR2 is FNYEAQ in the germline V gene. V trimming: 5 bases; J trimming: 4 bases; junction bases outside the gene matches: 10. CDR3 coding DNA: TGTGCCAGCAGCCGGTGGGACAGCCAAGGCACTGAAGCTTTCTTT. Its translation: CASSRWDSQGTEAFF.

This rearrangement joins TRBV27 to TRBJ1-2, with TRBD1 matching 8 bases. CDR3 length: 13 amino acids. Germline CDR1 MNHEY, CDR2 SMNVEV (reference sequence). V lost 7 bases, J lost 5 bases, and 6 bases stayed unmatched. The CDR3 DNA reads as TGTGCCAGCAATCCCGGGACAGGATATGGCTACACCTTC. This gives the protein CASNPGTGYGYTF.

This clonotype was picked up many times. The chain couples TRBV7-2 to TRBJ2-5, with D possibly called TRBD1 or TRBD2 (5 bases each). The CDR3 is 13 residues long. Looked up from germline, CDR1 is SGHTA and CDR2 is FQGNSA. The V end was cut by 5 bases, the J end by 7 bases, with 14 bases between. This CDR3 is CASSTRDPGTQYF. CDR3 sequence (DNA): TGTGCCAGCAGCACCCGGGACCCGGGGACCCAGTACTTC.

There are many counts of this clonotype. This chain uses TRBV12-3 or TRBV12-4 with TRBJ1-1, with D possibly matching TRBD1 (5 bases). CDR3 length: 16 amino acids. Trimming cost V 5 bases and J 1 base, with 17 bases left between them. In DNA, the CDR3 is TGTGCCAGCAGTCCGCGGGACCTGTTATGGAACACTGAAGCTTTCTTT. This encodes CASSPRDLLWNTEAFF.

The chain uses TRBV19 and TRBJ2-2, with D uncertain. V was clipped by 3 bases and J by 1 base, with 6 bases between them. This CDR3 is 14 amino acids long. CDR1 is LNHDA, CDR2 SQIVND, per germline (reference sequence). The CDR3 nucleotides are TGTGCCAGTAGTATTGTCGGGAACACCGGGGAGCTGTTTTTT. Encoded protein: CASSIVGNTGELFF.

The chain couples TRBV12-3 or TRBV12-4 to TRBJ2-7; possible D gene TRBD1, 5 bases. The CDR3 is made up of 13 amino acids. CDR3 sequence reads: CASSLANRQEQYV. The CDR3 DNA follows: TGTGCCAGCAGCTTAGCCAACCGACAGGAGCAGTACGTC.

The rearrangement joins TRBV29-1 to TRBJ1-1, with a weak D call TRBD1 (6 bases). Trimming cost V 1 base and J 7 bases, with 19 bases left between them. CDR1 is SQVTM, CDR2 ANQGSEA, per germline. The CDR3 loop spans 15 amino acids. Here the CDR3 reads CSVEVWRGGSNEAFF. CDR3 DNA sequence: TGCAGCGTTGAAGTTTGGAGGGGGGGGTCTAATGAAGCTTTCTTT.

This clonotype was observed a few times. This chain joins TRBV2 and TRBJ1-6; 7 bases match TRBD1. CDR3 size: 14 residues. CDR1 and CDR2 (germline): SNHLY, FYNNEI. The junction had 8 bases not matched to a gene; V was cut back by 7 bases and J by 8 bases. This CDR3 is CASKRPGGYSPLHF. CDR3 coding DNA: TGTGCCAGCAAACGGCCAGGGGGGTATTCACCCCTCCACTTT.

This clonotype has only one observation. The chain recombines TRBV14 with TRBJ1-6, with 7 bases aligning to TRBD1. V trimming: 2 bases; J trimming: 8 bases; junction bases outside the gene matches: 9. Germline values: CDR1 SGHDN, CDR2 FVKESK. This CDR3 comprises 16 residues. The CDR3 protein is CASSQFPGGHDSPLHF. DNA for the CDR3: TGTGCCAGCAGCCAATTCCCAGGGGGTCATGATTCACCCCTCCACTTT.

There are many counts of this clonotype. This sequence joins TRBV28 and TRBJ2-7, with 9 bases lining up with TRBD1. The V gene end was trimmed by 4 bases and the J gene end by 3 bases; junction bases not matched to a gene: 7. This CDR3 spans 15 amino acids. Germline lookup yields CDR1 MDHEN and CDR2 SYDVKM. The CDR3 reads CASSSMGTGSYEQYV. In DNA form, the CDR3 reads TGTGCCAGCAGTTCCATGGGGACAGGGAGCTACGAGCAGTACGTC.

This clonotype was seen at least ten times. The chain uses TRBV20-1 and TRBJ1-5; TRBD1 matches 10 bases. Germline V gene lookup returns CDR1 DFQATT and CDR2 SNEGSKA (reference sequence). Trimming took 7 bases from V and 1 from J; bases not matched to a gene: 7. The CDR3 length is 15 residues. In DNA form, the CDR3 reads TGCAGTGTCCCGGGACAGGGGTCGAGCAATCAGCCCCAGCATTTT. Encoded protein: CSVPGQGSSNQPQHF.

The V call is TRBV6-5, the J call TRBJ1-5, with D possibly TRBD1 on 6 matching bases. From germline, CDR1 is MNHEY and CDR2 SVGAGI. The CDR3 is 14 residues long. V was trimmed by 6 bases and J by 7 bases, leaving 16 bases between them. CDR3 region: CASRAGTSGQPQHF. For the CDR3, the DNA is TGTGCCAGCAGGGCCGGGACATCGGGACAGCCCCAGCATTTT.

The table lists this clonotype with many counts. This chain uses TRBV5-1 with TRBJ2-2; the D is unclear. V was cut by 1 base and J by 2 bases, with 9 bases left in between. This CDR3 is 15 amino acids long. Germline CDR1 reads SGHRS; CDR2 reads YFSETQ. CDR3 nucleotides: TGCGCCAGCAGCTTGACAGTAACTAACACCGGGGAGCTGTTTTTT. The encoded protein is CASSLTVTNTGELFF.

This clonotype was seen repeatedly, ten times or more. J is TRBJ2-3 and V is TRBV28; D is perhaps TRBD2 (6 bases). The germline V gene encodes CDR1 MDHEN and CDR2 SYDVKM. CDR3 size: 15 residues. Trimming removed 7 bases from V and 4 bases from J, with 18 bases in between. In DNA, the CDR3 is TGTGCCAGCACCTTAGGAGGGTACCCCCCAGATACGCAGTATTTT. This translates into CASTLGGYPPDTQYF.

The rearrangement joins TRBV19 to TRBJ2-7, with 7 bases that match TRBD1. The junction had 2 bases not matched to a gene; V was cut back by 6 bases and J by 0 bases. Germline values: CDR1 LNHDA, CDR2 SQIVND (reference sequence). The CDR3 runs 13 residues. This CDR3 reads CASRPGGSYEQYV. The CDR3 nucleotides read TGTGCCAGTAGACCAGGGGGCTCCTACGAGCAGTACGTC.

This clonotype was found many times. V and J are TRBV14 and TRBJ2-1; 12 bases align to TRBD2. The CDR3 consists of 19 residues. Germline V gives CDR1 SGHDN, CDR2 FVKESK. The V gene end was trimmed by 1 base and the J gene end by 8 bases; junction bases not matched to a gene: 15. The DNA for the CDR3 is TGTGCCAGCAGCCAAGGCTCACTAGCGGGGGGACCCCTCTTCCATGAGCAGTTCTTC. Its protein product is CASSQGSLAGGPLFHEQFF.

This clonotype was seen ten or more times. The genes are TRBV19 and TRBJ2-1, with 7 bases aligning to TRBD2. After removal of 4 bases from V and 8 bases from J, the junction contained 14 bases not matched to a gene. Germline loops: CDR1 LNHDA, CDR2 SQIVND (reference sequence). This CDR3 contains 16 residues. This chain's CDR3 is CASSTLLERGGDEQFF. The CDR3 nucleotides read TGTGCCAGTAGTACCCTGTTGGAGCGGGGAGGGGATGAGCAGTTCTTC.

This clonotype was seen at least ten times. The CDR3 loop is CASSGGGPGANVLTF. CDR3 in DNA: TGTGCCAGCAGCGGAGGAGGGCCTGGGGCCAACGTCCTGACTTTC. The chain employs TRBV11-1 and TRBJ2-6; tentatively, D is TRBD2 (6 bases). The ends were cut back, 5 bases at V and 2 bases at J, with 10 bases in the middle. CDR1 and CDR2 from the germline V gene are SGHAT and FQDESV (reference sequence). The CDR3 covers 15 residues.

The sample holds many counts of this clonotype. The rearrangement links TRBV2 to TRBJ1-4, with TRBD1 matching 8 bases. The junction had 4 bases not matched to a gene; V was cut back by 5 bases and J by 8 bases. Germline lookup yields CDR1 SNHLY and CDR2 FYNNEI. The CDR3 is 13 residues long. The CDR3 loop is CASSRRQGEKLFF. The CDR3 coding sequence is TGTGCCAGCAGTAGGAGACAGGGGGAAAAACTGTTTTTT.

This clonotype was observed at least ten times. CDR3 sequence: CASSQAYGGFDTEAFF. CDR3 DNA sequence: TGTGCCAGCAGCCAAGCCTATGGGGGGTTCGACACTGAAGCTTTCTTT. The rearrangement links TRBV14 to TRBJ1-1, with D perhaps matching TRBD1 (5 bases). The CDR3 is made up of 16 amino acids. CDR1 is SGHDN, CDR2 FVKESK, per germline. Trimming left V 1 base short and J 3 bases short, with 15 bases between.

This clonotype occurred a few times. This chain connects TRBV3-1 to TRBJ1-2, with D possibly matching TRBD1 (6 bases). CDR1 is LGHDT, CDR2 YNNKEL, per germline (reference sequence). V was pared by 3 bases and J by 6 bases, with 17 bases between. The CDR3 runs 15 residues. Here the CDR3 reads CASSQTGQTVDGYTF. CDR3 bases: TGTGCCAGCAGCCAGACAGGTCAGACAGTGGATGGCTACACCTTC.

This clonotype was seen ten or more times. The chain is built from TRBV7-9 and TRBJ1-1; TRBD1 matches 9 bases. Trimming removed 6 bases from V and 1 base from J; junction bases left unmatched: 3. The CDR3 loop spans 14 amino acids. CDR1 and CDR2 (germline): SEHNR, FQNEAQ (reference sequence). This CDR3 is CASRQQGANTEAFF. CDR3 coding DNA: TGTGCCAGCAGACAACAGGGGGCGAACACTGAAGCTTTCTTT.

This clonotype came up many times. The CDR3 here is CASSPPLTGGYGYTF. The CDR3 bases are TGTGCCAGCAGCCCCCCCTTAACAGGGGGCTATGGCTACACCTTC. The chain carries TRBV7-8 and TRBJ1-2; TRBD1 matches at 8 bases. Losses at the gene ends were 5 bases for V and 4 bases for J; bases not matched to a gene: 9. This CDR3 is built from 15 residues. CDR1 and CDR2 from the germline V gene are SGHVS and FQNEAQ.